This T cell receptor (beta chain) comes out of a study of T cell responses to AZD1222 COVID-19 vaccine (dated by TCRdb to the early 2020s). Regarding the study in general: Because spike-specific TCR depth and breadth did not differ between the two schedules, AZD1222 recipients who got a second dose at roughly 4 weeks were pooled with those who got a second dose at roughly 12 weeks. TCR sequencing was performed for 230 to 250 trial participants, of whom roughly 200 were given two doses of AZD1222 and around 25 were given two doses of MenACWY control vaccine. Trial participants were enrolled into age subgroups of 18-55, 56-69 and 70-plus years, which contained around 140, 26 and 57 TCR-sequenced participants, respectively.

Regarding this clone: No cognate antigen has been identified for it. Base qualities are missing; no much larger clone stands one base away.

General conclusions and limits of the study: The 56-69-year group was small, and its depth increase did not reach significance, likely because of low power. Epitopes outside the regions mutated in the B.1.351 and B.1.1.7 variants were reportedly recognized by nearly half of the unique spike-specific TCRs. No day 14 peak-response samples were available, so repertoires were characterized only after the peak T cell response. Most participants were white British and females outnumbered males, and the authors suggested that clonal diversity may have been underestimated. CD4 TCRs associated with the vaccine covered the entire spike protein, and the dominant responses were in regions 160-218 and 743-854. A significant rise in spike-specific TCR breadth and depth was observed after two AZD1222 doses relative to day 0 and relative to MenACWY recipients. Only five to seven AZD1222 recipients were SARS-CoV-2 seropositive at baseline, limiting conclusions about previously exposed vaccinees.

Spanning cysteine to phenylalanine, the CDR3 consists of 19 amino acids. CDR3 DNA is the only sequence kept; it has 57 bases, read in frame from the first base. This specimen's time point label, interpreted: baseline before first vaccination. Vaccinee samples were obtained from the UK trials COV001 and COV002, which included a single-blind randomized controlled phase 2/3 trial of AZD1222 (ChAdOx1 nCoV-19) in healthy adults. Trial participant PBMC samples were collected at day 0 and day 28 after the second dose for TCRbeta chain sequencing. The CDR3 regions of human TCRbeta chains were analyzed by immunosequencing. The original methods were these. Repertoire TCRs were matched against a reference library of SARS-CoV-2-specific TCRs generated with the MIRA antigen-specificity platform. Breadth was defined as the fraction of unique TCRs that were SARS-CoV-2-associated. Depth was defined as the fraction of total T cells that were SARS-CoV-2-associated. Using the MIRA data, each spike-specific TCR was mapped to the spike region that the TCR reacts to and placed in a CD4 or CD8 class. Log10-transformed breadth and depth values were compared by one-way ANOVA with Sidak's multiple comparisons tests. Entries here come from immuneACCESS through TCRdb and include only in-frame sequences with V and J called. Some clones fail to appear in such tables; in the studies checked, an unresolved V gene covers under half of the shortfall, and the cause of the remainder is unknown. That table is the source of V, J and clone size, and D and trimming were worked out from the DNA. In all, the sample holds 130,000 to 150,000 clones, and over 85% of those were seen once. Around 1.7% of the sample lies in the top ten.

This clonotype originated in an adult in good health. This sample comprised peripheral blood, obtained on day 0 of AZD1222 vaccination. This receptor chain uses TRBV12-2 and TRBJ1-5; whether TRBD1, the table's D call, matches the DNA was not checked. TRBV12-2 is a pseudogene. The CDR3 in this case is CASRLGTWLPPYSNQPQHF. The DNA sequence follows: TGTGCAAGTCGCTTAGGGACATGGCTTCCTCCTTATAGCAATCAGCCCCAGCATTTT.